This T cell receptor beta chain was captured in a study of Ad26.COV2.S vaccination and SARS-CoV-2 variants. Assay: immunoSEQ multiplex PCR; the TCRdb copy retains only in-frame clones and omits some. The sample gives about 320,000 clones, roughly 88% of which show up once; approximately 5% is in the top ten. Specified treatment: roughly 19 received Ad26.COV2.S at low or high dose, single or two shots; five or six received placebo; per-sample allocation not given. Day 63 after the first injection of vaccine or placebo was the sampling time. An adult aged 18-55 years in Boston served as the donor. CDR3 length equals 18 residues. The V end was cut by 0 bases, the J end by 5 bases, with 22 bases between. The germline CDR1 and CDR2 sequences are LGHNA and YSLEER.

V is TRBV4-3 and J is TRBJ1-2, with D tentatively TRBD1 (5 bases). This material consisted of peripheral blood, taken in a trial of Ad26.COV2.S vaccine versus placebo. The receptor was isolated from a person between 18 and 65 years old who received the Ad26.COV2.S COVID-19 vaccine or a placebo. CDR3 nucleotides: TGCGCCAGCAGCCAAGATGGCGGGGGGGAAGGGATCGTGTATGGCTACACCTTC. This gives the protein CASSQDGGGEGIVYGYTF.